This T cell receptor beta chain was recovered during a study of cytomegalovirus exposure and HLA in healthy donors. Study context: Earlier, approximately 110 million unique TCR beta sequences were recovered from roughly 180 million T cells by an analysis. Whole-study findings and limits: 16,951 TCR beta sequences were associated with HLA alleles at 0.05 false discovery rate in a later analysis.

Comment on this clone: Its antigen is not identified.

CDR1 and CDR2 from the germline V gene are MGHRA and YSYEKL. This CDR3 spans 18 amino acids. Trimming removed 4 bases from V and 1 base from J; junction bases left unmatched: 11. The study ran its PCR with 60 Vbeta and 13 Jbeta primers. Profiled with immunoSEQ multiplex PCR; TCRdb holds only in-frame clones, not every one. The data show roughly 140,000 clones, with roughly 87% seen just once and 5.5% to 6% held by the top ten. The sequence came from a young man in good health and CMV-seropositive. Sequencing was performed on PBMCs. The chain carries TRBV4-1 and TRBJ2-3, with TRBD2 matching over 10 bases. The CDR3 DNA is TGCGCCAGCAGCCCCCGAGTAGCGGGGGGATTTGGCACAGATACGCAGTATTTT. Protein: CASSPRVAGGFGTDTQYF.